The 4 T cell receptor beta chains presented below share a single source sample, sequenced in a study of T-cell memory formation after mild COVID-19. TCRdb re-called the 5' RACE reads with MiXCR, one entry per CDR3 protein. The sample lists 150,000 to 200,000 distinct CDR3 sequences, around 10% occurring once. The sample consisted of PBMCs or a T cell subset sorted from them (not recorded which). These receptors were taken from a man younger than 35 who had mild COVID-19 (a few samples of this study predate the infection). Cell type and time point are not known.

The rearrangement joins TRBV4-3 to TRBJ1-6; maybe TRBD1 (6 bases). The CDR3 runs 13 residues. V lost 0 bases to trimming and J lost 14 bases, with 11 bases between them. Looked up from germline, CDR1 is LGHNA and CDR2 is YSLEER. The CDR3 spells CASSQEHGQSLHF. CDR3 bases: TGCGCCAGCAGCCAAGAGCATGGACAGTCCCTCCACTTT.

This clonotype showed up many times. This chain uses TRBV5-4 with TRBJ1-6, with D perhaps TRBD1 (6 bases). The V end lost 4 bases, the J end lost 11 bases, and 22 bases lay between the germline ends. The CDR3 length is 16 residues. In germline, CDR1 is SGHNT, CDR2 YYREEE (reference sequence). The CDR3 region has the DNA TGTGCCAGCAGCGCTGGGCAGGGGACCACATTGACACCCCTCCACTTT. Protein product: CASSAGQGTTLTPLHF.

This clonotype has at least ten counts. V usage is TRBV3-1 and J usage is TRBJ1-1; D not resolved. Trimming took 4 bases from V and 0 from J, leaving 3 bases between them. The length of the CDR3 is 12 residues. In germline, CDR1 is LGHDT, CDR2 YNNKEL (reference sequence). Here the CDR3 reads CASSLLNTEAFF. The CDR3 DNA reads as TGTGCCAGCAGCCTCCTGAACACTGAAGCTTTCTTT.

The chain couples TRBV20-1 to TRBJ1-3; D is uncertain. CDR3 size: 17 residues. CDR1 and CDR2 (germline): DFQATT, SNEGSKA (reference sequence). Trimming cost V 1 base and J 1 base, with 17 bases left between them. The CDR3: CSARVGRRAGSGNTIYF. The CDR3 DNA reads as TGCAGTGCTAGAGTTGGTCGAAGGGCCGGGTCTGGAAACACCATATATTTT.